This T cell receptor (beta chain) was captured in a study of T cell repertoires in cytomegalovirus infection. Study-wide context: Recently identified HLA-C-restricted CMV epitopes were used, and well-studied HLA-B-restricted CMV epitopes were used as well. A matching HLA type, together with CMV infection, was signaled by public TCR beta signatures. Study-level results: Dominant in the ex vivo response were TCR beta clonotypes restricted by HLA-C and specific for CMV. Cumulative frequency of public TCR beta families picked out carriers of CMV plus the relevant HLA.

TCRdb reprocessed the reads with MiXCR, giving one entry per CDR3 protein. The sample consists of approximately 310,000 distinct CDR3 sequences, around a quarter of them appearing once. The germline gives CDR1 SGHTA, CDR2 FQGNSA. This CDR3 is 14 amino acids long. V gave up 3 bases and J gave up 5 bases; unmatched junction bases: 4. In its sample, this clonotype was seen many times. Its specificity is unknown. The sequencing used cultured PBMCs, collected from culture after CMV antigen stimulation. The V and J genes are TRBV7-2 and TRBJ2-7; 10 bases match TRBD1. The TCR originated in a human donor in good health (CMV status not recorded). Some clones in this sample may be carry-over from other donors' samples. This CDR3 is CASSFGTGADEQYF. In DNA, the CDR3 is TGTGCCAGCAGCTTCGGGACAGGGGCCGACGAGCAGTACTTC.